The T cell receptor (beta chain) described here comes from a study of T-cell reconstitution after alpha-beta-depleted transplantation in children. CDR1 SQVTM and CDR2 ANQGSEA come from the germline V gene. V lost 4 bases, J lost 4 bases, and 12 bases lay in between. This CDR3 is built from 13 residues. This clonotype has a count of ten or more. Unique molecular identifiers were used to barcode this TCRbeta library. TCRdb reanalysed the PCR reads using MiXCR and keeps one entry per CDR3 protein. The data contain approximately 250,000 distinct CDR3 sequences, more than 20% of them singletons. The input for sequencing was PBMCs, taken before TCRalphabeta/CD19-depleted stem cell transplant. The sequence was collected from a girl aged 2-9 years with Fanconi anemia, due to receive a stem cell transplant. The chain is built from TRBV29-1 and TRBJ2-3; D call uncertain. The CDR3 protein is CSVGSGIADTQYF. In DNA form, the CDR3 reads TGCAGCGTTGGGTCCGGTATAGCAGATACGCAGTATTTT.